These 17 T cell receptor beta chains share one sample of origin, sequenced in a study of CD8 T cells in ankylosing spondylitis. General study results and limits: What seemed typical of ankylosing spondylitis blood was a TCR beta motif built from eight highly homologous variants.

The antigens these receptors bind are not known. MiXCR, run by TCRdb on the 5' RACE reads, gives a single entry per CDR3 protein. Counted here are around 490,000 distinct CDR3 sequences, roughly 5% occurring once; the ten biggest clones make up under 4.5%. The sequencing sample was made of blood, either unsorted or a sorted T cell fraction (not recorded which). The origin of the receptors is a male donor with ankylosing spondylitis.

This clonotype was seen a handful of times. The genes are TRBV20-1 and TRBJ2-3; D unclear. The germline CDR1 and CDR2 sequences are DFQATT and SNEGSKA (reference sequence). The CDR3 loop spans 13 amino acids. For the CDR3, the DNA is TGCAGCGCCTTTGGGTCTAGCACAGATACGCAGTATTTT. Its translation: CSAFGSSTDTQYF.

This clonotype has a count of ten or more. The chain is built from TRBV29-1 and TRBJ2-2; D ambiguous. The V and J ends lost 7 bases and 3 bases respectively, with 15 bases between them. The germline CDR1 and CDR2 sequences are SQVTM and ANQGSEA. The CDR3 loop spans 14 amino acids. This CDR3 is CSGKWGRDTGELFF. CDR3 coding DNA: TGCAGCGGGAAGTGGGGAAGGGACACCGGGGAGCTGTTTTTT.

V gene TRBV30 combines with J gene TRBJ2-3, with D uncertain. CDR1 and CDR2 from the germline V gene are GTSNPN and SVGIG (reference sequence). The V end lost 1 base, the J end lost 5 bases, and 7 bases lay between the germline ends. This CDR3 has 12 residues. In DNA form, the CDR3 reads TGTGCCTGGAGTGGTCGGCGAGATACGCAGTATTTT. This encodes CAWSGRRDTQYF.

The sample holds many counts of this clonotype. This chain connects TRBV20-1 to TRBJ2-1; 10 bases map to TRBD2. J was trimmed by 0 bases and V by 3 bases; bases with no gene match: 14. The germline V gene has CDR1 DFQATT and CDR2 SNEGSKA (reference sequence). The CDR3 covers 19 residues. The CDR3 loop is CSARGMGVSSGSSYNEQFF. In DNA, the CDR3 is TGCAGTGCTAGGGGGATGGGGGTCTCTAGCGGGAGCTCCTACAATGAGCAGTTCTTC.

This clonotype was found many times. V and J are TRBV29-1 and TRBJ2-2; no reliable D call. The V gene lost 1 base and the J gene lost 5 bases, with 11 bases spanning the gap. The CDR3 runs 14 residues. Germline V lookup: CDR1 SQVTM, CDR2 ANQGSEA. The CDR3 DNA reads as TGCAGCGTTGAAGGTCCGGCAGCTACCGGGGAGCTGTTTTTT. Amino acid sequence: CSVEGPAATGELFF.

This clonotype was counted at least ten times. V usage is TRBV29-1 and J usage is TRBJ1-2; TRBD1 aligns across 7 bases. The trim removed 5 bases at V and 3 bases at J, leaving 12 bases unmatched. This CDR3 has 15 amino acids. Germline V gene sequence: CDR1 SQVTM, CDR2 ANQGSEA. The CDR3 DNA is TGCAGCGTTCCGTTCCCGGGACAGCGACACTATGGCTACACCTTC. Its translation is CSVPFPGQRHYGYTF.

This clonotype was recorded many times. The DNA of the CDR3 is TGTGCCAGCAGCTCCTATTTCACCTACAATGAGCAGTTCTTC. Translating gives CASSSYFTYNEQFF. V usage is TRBV5-6 and J usage is TRBJ2-1; D is ambiguous. Trimming took 3 bases from V and 2 from J, leaving 9 bases between them. This CDR3 spans 14 amino acids. Germline assignment: CDR1 SGHDT and CDR2 YYEEEE. Combining the CDR3 with reference TRBV5-6 and TRBJ2-1 gives the whole variable domain DAGVTQSPTHLIKTRGQQVTLRCSPKSGHDTVSWYQQALGQGPQFIFQYYEEEERQRGNFPDRFSGHQFPNYSSELNVNALLLGDSALYLCASSSYFTYNEQFFGPGTRLTVL.

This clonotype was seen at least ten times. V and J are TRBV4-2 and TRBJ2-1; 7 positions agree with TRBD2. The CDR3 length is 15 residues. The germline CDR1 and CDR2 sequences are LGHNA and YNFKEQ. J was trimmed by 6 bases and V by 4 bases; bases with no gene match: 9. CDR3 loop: CASSPLGGEGNEQFF. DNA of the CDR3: TGTGCCAGCAGCCCGCTGGGGGGGGAGGGCAATGAGCAGTTCTTC.

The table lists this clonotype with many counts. The CDR3 loop is CASSPFRSYYEQYF. In DNA, the CDR3 is TGTGCCAGCAGCCCCTTTAGGTCGTACTACGAGCAGTACTTC. J is TRBJ2-7 and V is TRBV7-2; no clear D gene. Trimming took 5 bases from V and 3 from J, leaving 14 bases between them. CDR1 is SGHTA, CDR2 FQGNSA, per germline. CDR3 length: 14 amino acids.

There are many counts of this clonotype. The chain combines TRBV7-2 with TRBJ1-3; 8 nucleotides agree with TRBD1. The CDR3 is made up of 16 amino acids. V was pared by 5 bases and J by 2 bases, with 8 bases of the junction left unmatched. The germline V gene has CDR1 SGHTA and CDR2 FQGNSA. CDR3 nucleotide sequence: TGTGCCAGCAGCCCACTCGACAGGGGCGCTGGAAACACCATATATTTT. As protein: CASSPLDRGAGNTIYF.

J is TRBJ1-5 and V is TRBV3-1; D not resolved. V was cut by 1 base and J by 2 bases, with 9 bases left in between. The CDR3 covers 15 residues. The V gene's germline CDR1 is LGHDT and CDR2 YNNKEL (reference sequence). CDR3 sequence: CASSQGDFGNQPQHF. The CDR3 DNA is TGTGCCAGCAGCCAAGGGGATTTCGGCAATCAGCCCCAGCATTTT.

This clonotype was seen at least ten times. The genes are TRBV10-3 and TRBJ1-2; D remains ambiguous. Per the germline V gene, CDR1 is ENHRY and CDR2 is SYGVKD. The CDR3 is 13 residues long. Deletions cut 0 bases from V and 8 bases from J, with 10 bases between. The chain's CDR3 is CAISESSVRGYTF. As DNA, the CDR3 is TGTGCCATCAGTGAGTCATCAGTCCGCGGCTACACCTTC.

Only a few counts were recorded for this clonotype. Here the CDR3 reads CASSPTALAGEWGRAKNIQYF. The CDR3 nucleotides are TGTGCCAGCTCACCGACCGCACTAGCGGGCGAGTGGGGGCGAGCCAAAAACATTCAGTACTTC. V and J are TRBV18 and TRBJ2-4, with 9 bases that match TRBD2. Germline CDR1 and CDR2: KGHSH and LQKENI. V gave up 3 bases and J gave up 0 bases; unmatched junction bases: 18. The CDR3 has 21 amino acids.

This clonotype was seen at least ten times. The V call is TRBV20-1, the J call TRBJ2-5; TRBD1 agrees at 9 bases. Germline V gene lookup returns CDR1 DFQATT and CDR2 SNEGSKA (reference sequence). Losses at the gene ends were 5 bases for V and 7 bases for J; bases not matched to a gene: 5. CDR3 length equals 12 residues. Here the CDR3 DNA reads TGCAGTGCTGGACAGGGGAGGGTGACCCAGTACTTC. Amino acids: CSAGQGRVTQYF.

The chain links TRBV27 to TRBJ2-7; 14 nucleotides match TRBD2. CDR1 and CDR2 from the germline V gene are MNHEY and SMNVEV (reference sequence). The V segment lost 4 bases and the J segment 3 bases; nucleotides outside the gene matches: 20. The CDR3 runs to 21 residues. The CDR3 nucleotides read TGTGCCAGCAGTTCATACGCTCGGACTAGCGGGGGGACCCCCCCTCTCTACGAGCAGTACTTC. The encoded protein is CASSSYARTSGGTPPLYEQYF.

Here the CDR3 DNA reads TGTGCCAGCAGCCAAGATGGGGACTACCTTTGGGGGGAGCAGTTCTTC. This encodes CASSQDGDYLWGEQFF. The V and J genes are TRBV14 and TRBJ2-1; 7 bases match TRBD2. With V trimmed by 0 bases and J by 10 bases, 12 bases remained unmatched. From germline, CDR1 is SGHDN and CDR2 FVKESK. There are 16 residues in the CDR3.

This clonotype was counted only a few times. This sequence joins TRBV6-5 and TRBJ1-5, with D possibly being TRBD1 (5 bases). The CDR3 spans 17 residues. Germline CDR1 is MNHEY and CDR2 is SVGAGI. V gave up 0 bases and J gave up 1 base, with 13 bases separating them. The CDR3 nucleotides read TGTGCCAGCAGTTACTCGAGGTGGACAATGAGCAATCAGCCCCAGCATTTT. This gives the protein CASSYSRWTMSNQPQHF.